What follows are 29 T cell receptor beta chains derived from one specimen sequenced in a study of blood T cells in healthy people across ages. Using a J-beta primer mix together with a sample-barcoded 5' primer, a second PCR was run for roughly 7 to 12 cycles. TCRdb reprocessed the 5' RACE reads via MiXCR and lists one record per CDR3 protein. The sample contains a few hundred thousand distinct CDR3 sequences, 27% of which appear only once. Sequencing input: blood. These receptor sequences come from a woman in her seventies in good health.

The V call is TRBV18, the J call TRBJ1-4, with 9 bases lining up with TRBD1. With V trimmed by 3 bases and J by 2 bases, 4 bases remained unmatched. Per the germline V gene, CDR1 is KGHSH and CDR2 is LQKENI. This CDR3 spans 16 amino acids. The CDR3 coding sequence is TGTGCCAGCTCACCCCTAACAGGGGGCACTAATGAAAAACTGTTTTTT. It yields the protein CASSPLTGGTNEKLFF.

This clonotype was seen more than once but under ten times. The CDR3 region is CSAGRSGRGDEKLFF. The CDR3 coding sequence is TGCAGTGCTGGAAGATCTGGCCGGGGGGATGAAAAACTGTTTTTT. The chain combines TRBV20-1 with TRBJ1-4, with D tentatively TRBD1 (5 bases). Per germline, CDR1 DFQATT and CDR2 SNEGSKA (reference sequence). Trimming cost V 5 bases and J 6 bases, with 19 bases left between them. The CDR3 totals 15 residues.

J is TRBJ1-4 and V is TRBV7-2; 7 bases align to TRBD1. Germline V gives CDR1 SGHTA, CDR2 FQGNSA. V shed 5 bases and J 4 bases; nucleotides not matched to a gene: 7. This CDR3 contains 15 residues. The CDR3 spells CASSPGQSLNEKLFF. Written as DNA, the CDR3 is TGTGCCAGCAGCCCGGGACAGAGCCTTAATGAAAAACTGTTTTTT.

This clonotype was counted between two and nine times. V usage is TRBV15 and J usage is TRBJ1-4; a possible D gene is TRBD1 (6 bases). This CDR3 comprises 13 residues. The V gene's germline CDR1 is LNHNV and CDR2 YYDKDF (reference sequence). V dropped 8 bases and J dropped 8 bases, with 15 bases sitting between them. CDR3 region: CATRPGVGEKLFF. The DNA of the CDR3 is TGTGCCACCCGCCCAGGGGTTGGAGAAAAACTGTTTTTT.

This clonotype was counted only a few times. This chain joins TRBV18 and TRBJ2-1; 8 bases match TRBD2. The CDR3 covers 17 residues. In germline, CDR1 is KGHSH, CDR2 LQKENI. The ends lost 0 bases at V and 4 bases at J; junction bases unmatched: 8. CDR3 nucleotides: TGTGCCAGCTCACCACCGGGCAGCGGGGGACCTTACAATGAGCAGTTCTTC. Translation gives CASSPPGSGGPYNEQFF.

On this clonotype: One junction end does not reproduce the germline sequence, and a read error may be involved. The chain has TRBV7-3 and TRBJ1-1, with TRBD1 identical over 7 bases. The CDR3 has 15 residues. Germline lookup yields CDR1 SGHTA and CDR2 FQGTGA. CDR3 in amino acids: CASSLTGAMNTEAFF. As DNA, the CDR3 is TGTGCCAGCAGTTTAACAGGGGCGATGAACACTGAAGCTTTCTTT.

The rearrangement links TRBV4-2 to TRBJ2-3; the D is unclear. CDR3 length: 14 amino acids. In germline, CDR1 is LGHNA, CDR2 YNFKEQ. V dropped 0 bases and J dropped 5 bases, with 9 bases sitting between them. In nucleotides, the CDR3 is TGTGCCAGCAGCCAAGATTCAATGGTAGATACGCAGTATTTT. Its translation is CASSQDSMVDTQYF.

The chain has TRBV9 and TRBJ2-4, with 7 nucleotides matching TRBD1. Per the germline V gene, CDR1 is SGDLS and CDR2 is YYNGEE. The CDR3 contains 14 residues. The V segment lost 7 bases and the J segment 2 bases; nucleotides outside the gene matches: 6. The CDR3 nucleotides read TGTGCCAGCTCCCGGGACAGTACCAAAAACATTCAGTACTTC. The encoded protein is CASSRDSTKNIQYF.

This chain joins TRBV5-1 and TRBJ1-1; D might be TRBD1 (6 bases). This CDR3 has 12 residues. V lost 0 bases and J 8 bases, leaving 8 bases between the germline ends. Germline CDR1 reads SGHRS; CDR2 reads YFSETQ. The CDR3 DNA is TGCGCCAGCAGCTTGGAGGGGGGAGAAGCTTTCTTT. Translation gives CASSLEGGEAFF.

This clonotype was seen only a few times. The chain carries TRBV2 and TRBJ2-5; 7 nucleotides match TRBD2. The ends lost 6 bases at V and 2 bases at J; junction bases unmatched: 9. CDR3 length: 15 amino acids. The V gene's germline CDR1 is SNHLY and CDR2 FYNNEI. The CDR3 sequence: CASRSSGYTQETQYF. CDR3 coding DNA: TGTGCCAGCAGGAGTAGCGGGTACACTCAAGAGACCCAGTACTTC.

V usage is TRBV7-3 and J usage is TRBJ2-5; a weak D match, TRBD1 (6 bases). The CDR3 extends over 15 amino acids. V was clipped by 6 bases and J by 5 bases, with 19 bases between them. The germline V gene has CDR1 SGHTA and CDR2 FQGTGA. In nucleotides, the CDR3 is TGTGCCAGCAGACCAACAGGGAATGGAGTGGAGACCCAGTACTTC. Translated: CASRPTGNGVETQYF.

The chain employs TRBV9 and TRBJ1-5; no reliable D call. Trimming shortened V by 2 bases and J by 5 bases, and 14 bases separated the two germline ends. The CDR3 is 15 amino acids. Germline-derived CDR1 and CDR2 are SGDLS and YYNGEE. This chain's CDR3 is CASSVGPARDQPQHF. The CDR3, as DNA: TGTGCCAGCAGCGTTGGTCCAGCGAGGGATCAGCCCCAGCATTTT.

The chain has TRBV4-2 and TRBJ2-2, with 8 bases fitting TRBD1. The ends lost 4 bases at V and 1 base at J; junction bases unmatched: 2. CDR1 LGHNA and CDR2 YNFKEQ come from the germline V gene. The CDR3 length is 15 residues. The CDR3 DNA is TGTGCCAGCAGCCGGGACAGGATGAACACCGGGGAGCTGTTTTTT. Its translation is CASSRDRMNTGELFF.

The V gene is TRBV20-1, the J gene TRBJ1-6; the D gene is possibly TRBD1 (5 bases). This CDR3 spans 14 amino acids. The V and J ends lost 1 base and 3 bases respectively, with 7 bases between them. The germline V gene has CDR1 DFQATT and CDR2 SNEGSKA (reference sequence). The CDR3 DNA sequence: TGCAGTGCTAGAGTTGGGGGCTATAATTCACCCCTCCACTTT. Amino acids: CSARVGGYNSPLHF.

This clonotype appeared a few times. This chain joins TRBV7-9 and TRBJ1-1; 8 positions agree with TRBD1. The V gene's germline CDR1 is SEHNR and CDR2 FQNEAQ (reference sequence). The V and J ends lost 2 bases and 7 bases, in that order; junction bases with no gene match: 9. The CDR3 has 15 residues. The CDR3 sequence: CASSLRLQGGNEAFF. DNA for the CDR3: TGTGCCAGCAGCTTAAGGTTACAGGGGGGAAATGAAGCTTTCTTT. The variable domain in full, with the rest retrieved from reference TRBV7-9 and TRBJ1-1, is DTGVSQNPRHKITKRGQNVTFRCDPISEHNRLYWYRQTLGQGPEFLTYFQNEAQLEKSRLLSDRFSAERPKGSFSTLEIQRTEQGDSAMYLCASSLRLQGGNEAFFGQGTRLTVV.

The chain combines TRBV20-1 with TRBJ2-7, with 10 nucleotides matching TRBD1. CDR3 length: 14 amino acids. The germline CDR1 and CDR2 sequences are DFQATT and SNEGSKA (reference sequence). The V segment lost 6 bases and the J segment 5 bases; nucleotides outside the gene matches: 10. CDR3 sequence reads: CSAKSAGTGDEQYF. CDR3 DNA: TGCAGTGCCAAGAGCGCCGGGACAGGGGACGAGCAGTACTTC.

The table lists this clonotype with a few counts. One junction end disagrees with the germline gene, perhaps due to a read error. CDR3 protein: CAGRQGQSSGNTIYF. The CDR3 nucleotides read TGCGCCGGCAGACAAGGACAGAGCTCTGGAAACACCATATATTTT. The chain employs TRBV5-1 and TRBJ1-3, with D possibly matching TRBD1 (6 bases). Germline CDR1 and CDR2: SGHRS and YFSETQ. The CDR3 length is 15 residues.

The chain couples TRBV10-3 to TRBJ2-5; no definite D call. Germline values: CDR1 ENHRY, CDR2 SYGVKD. V lost 6 bases to trimming and J lost 3 bases, with 8 bases between them. The CDR3 is 12 amino acids. As DNA, the CDR3 is TGTGCCATCAGGAGAGACGAAGAGACCCAGTACTTC. Protein: CAIRRDEETQYF.

This clonotype was detected only a few times. The gene calls are TRBV18 and TRBJ2-1; tentatively, D is TRBD1 or TRBD2 (5 bases each). CDR1 is KGHSH, CDR2 LQKENI, per germline. The V and J ends lost 6 bases and 9 bases respectively, with 21 bases between them. The CDR3 runs 15 residues. The CDR3: CASSAGTGRWGEQFF. The CDR3 DNA follows: TGTGCCAGCTCGGCCGGGACGGGACGTTGGGGTGAGCAGTTCTTC. The full variable domain, in which reference TRBV18 and TRBJ2-1 provide the parts outside the CDR3, is NAGVMQNPRHLVRRRGQEARLRCSPMKGHSHVYWYRQLPEEGLKFMVYLQKENIIDESGMPKERFSAEFPKEGPSILRIQQVVRGDSAAYFCASSAGTGRWGEQFFGPGTRLTVL.

The CDR3 nucleotides read TGTGCCAGCAGCCTCCGGGGAGTGGGGGCAGATACGCAGTATTTT. Its protein is CASSLRGVGADTQYF. V is TRBV7-2 and J is TRBJ2-3; tentatively, D is TRBD1 or TRBD2 (5 bases each). Trimming removed 5 bases at V and 4 bases at J, with 16 bases between. The CDR3 contains 15 residues. CDR1 and CDR2 from the germline V gene are SGHTA and FQGNSA.

The V gene is TRBV5-1, the J gene TRBJ2-5; TRBD2 agrees at 8 bases. The tail of the sequence fits TRBJ2-1 better, so the J call may be wrong. CDR3 length equals 16 residues. Germline V lookup: CDR1 SGHRS, CDR2 YFSETQ. The CDR3 region has the DNA TGCGCCAGCAGCTTGCGAGAGACCAGCGGGGGAAATGAGCAGTTCTTC. It yields the protein CASSLRETSGGNEQFF.

This rearrangement joins TRBV21-1 to TRBJ1-1. TRBV21-1 is given as a pseudogene. CDR3 size: 15 residues. The CDR3 DNA sequence: TGTGCCAGCAGCAAAAACGGGGAACAGTCCACTGAAGCTTTCTTT. This translates into CASSKNGEQSTEAFF.

This clonotype has only a few counts. V gene TRBV5-1 combines with J gene TRBJ2-1, with D unclear. The CDR3 is 15 residues long. CDR1 is SGHRS, CDR2 YFSETQ, per germline. V gave up 3 bases and J gave up 2 bases, with 12 bases separating them. The CDR3 nucleotides read TGCGCCAGCAGCTCACTTAGCTTGGCCTACAATGAGCAGTTCTTC. Translation gives CASSSLSLAYNEQFF.

This clonotype has more than one count but fewer than ten. J is TRBJ1-4 and V is TRBV5-1; D perhaps matches TRBD1 (6 bases). Per the germline V gene, CDR1 is SGHRS and CDR2 is YFSETQ. This CDR3 is 14 amino acids long. The germline V and J ends were trimmed by 4 bases and 3 bases, with 10 bases remaining between them. CDR3 coding DNA: TGCGCCAGCAGCGTCCAGGGGTCTAATGAAAAACTGTTTTTT. Protein: CASSVQGSNEKLFF. The variable domain in full, completed from reference TRBV5-1 and TRBJ1-4, reads KAGVTQTPRYLIKTRGQQVTLSCSPISGHRSVSWYQQTPGQGLQFLFEYFSETQRNKGNFPGRFSGRQFSNSRSEMNVSTLELGDSALYLCASSVQGSNEKLFFGSGTQLSVL.

V usage is TRBV5-1 and J usage is TRBJ2-3; D gene ambiguous. CDR3 length: 13 amino acids. The germline CDR1 and CDR2 sequences are SGHRS and YFSETQ. The ends were cut back, 1 base at V and 4 bases at J, with 7 bases in the middle. The CDR3 coding sequence is TGCGCCAGCAGCTTGCAGGACGCAGATACGCAGTATTTT. Amino acid sequence: CASSLQDADTQYF.

The chain links TRBV7-3 to TRBJ1-5; no clear D. Per germline, CDR1 SGHTA and CDR2 FQGTGA. The V and J ends lost 5 bases and 7 bases respectively, with 12 bases between them. This CDR3 comprises 13 residues. CDR3 nucleotides: TGTGCCAGCAGCACTCGAGCGGGCCAGCCCCAGCATTTT. The encoded protein is CASSTRAGQPQHF.

This clonotype has just a few counts. The rearrangement links TRBV11-3 to TRBJ2-3; tentatively, D is TRBD1 or TRBD2 (5 bases each). The germline V gene has CDR1 SGHNT and CDR2 YENEEA. V gave up 3 bases and J gave up 4 bases, with 14 bases separating them. The CDR3 totals 15 residues. CDR3 nucleotides: TGTGCCAGCAGCTTCCAGGGTGGAGGCGCAGATACGCAGTATTTT. Amino acids: CASSFQGGGADTQYF.

This sequence joins TRBV20-1 and TRBJ1-4; a possible D gene is TRBD1 (6 bases). Per germline, CDR1 DFQATT and CDR2 SNEGSKA (reference sequence). The V end lost 6 bases, the J end lost 5 bases, and 13 bases lay between the germline ends. The CDR3 is 13 amino acids. The DNA for the CDR3 is TGCAGTGCCCCCTGGACAGTAAATGAAAAACTGTTTTTT. This translates into CSAPWTVNEKLFF.

This chain connects TRBV7-3 to TRBJ2-2, with D hard to call. Germline lookup yields CDR1 SGHTA and CDR2 FQGTGA. The CDR3 is 12 amino acids. The ends were cut back, 5 bases at V and 6 bases at J, with 7 bases in the middle. The DNA for the CDR3 is TGTGCCAGCAGCCGAAGACCCGGGGAGCTGTTTTTT. Its protein is CASSRRPGELFF.